This T cell receptor (beta chain) was documented in a study of type 1 regulatory T cells. The wider study: This in vitro CD4 product, T-allo10, is enriched for Tr1 cells and alloantigen-specific.

CDR1 is DFQATT and CDR2 is SNEGSKA in the germline V gene (reference sequence). The CDR3 is made up of 15 amino acids. Trimming stripped 2 bases from V and 0 bases from J, with 12 bases between. T-allo10 cells from the graft donor were described as anergic, host-alloantigen-specific, and alloantigen-specific suppressors. TCRdb re-called the reads with MiXCR, one entry per CDR3 protein. The sample shows about 68,000 distinct CDR3 sequences, 50% to 70% of them seen only once. This clonotype turned up a few times. Antigen unknown. The source material was cultured T cells, either the whole culture or a sorted T cell fraction (not recorded which). Subset described: Tr1-enriched cell product generated in vitro against host alloantigens. V is TRBV20-1 and J is TRBJ2-3, with D maybe TRBD2 (5 bases). The receptor was derived from a human donor in good health. The CDR3 reads CSARSRRTSTDTQYF. For the CDR3, the DNA is TGCAGTGCTAGAAGTCGCAGGACTAGCACAGATACGCAGTATTTT.